The rows below give T cell receptor beta chains drawn from one sample of a study of blood T cell repertoires in COVID-19. Only in-frame clones appear in the TCRdb table, and some are missing; sequencing was by immunoSEQ multiplex PCR. This table has approximately 12,000 clones, over 75% appearing once. The sequencing input was peripheral blood. These receptors were collected from a man older than 75 with acute or convalescent COVID-19. The CDR3 runs from the conserved cysteine through the conserved F or W. Fields, in order: J gene, V gene, CDR3 protein.

TRBJ1-4,TRBV5-8,CASNIGGGPNEKLFF
TRBJ2-5,TRBV30,CAWSVSFVSGGLSQYF
TRBJ2-3,TRBV7-7,CASSQGRGSTDTQYF
TRBJ2-3,TRBV18,CASSPEQGIDTQYF
TRBJ1-4,TRBV5-1,CASSTDRASNEKLFF
TRBJ1-2,TRBV7-8,CASSLIQGAGGYTF
TRBJ2-5,TRBV30,CAWSVVRGRETQYF
TRBJ1-5,TRBV6-5,CASSRTGRDGQPQHF
TRBJ2-2,TRBV14,CASRRTSGGPNTGELFF
TRBJ1-6,TRBV12-3/TRBV12-4,CASSLERVSPLHF
TRBJ1-2,TRBV29-1,CSVEEDNRRGYTF
TRBJ2-3,TRBV7-9,CASSLDLSTDTQYF
TRBJ2-7,TRBV28,CASSFPGQGQAYEQYF
TRBJ2-3,TRBV18,CASSPDWATDTDTQYF